This T cell receptor beta chain was captured by sequencing in a study of identical twins. This clonotype was picked up a small number of times. Its antigen is currently unknown. Unique molecular identifiers were present on the cDNA, which also gained a universal primer site by template switching. TCRdb re-called the 5' RACE reads with MiXCR, one entry per CDR3 protein. The sample records a few hundred thousand distinct CDR3 sequences, around 15% being singletons. Germline CDR1 reads KGHDR; CDR2 reads SFDVKD. V dropped 3 bases and J dropped 8 bases, with 13 bases sitting between them. The CDR3 length is 14 residues. Regarding the study as a whole: While abundant cord blood beta clonotypes carried fewer insertions, memory repertoires showed no such pattern. Out-of-frame beta sequences exhibited a weaker degree of excess twin sharing.

The data were also submitted as part of a second study, on yellow fever vaccine responses in identical twins. Per that study: A vaccine T cell response that seemed partly convergent and partly personalized was reported in twins.

The chain employs TRBV24-1 and TRBJ2-4; perhaps TRBD2 as D (6 bases). Sequenced input: CD4+ T cells sorted from blood. The clonotype originates from a woman under 30 in good health. The CDR3 coding sequence is TGTGCCACCAGTGATATCGGCTCGGGAGACATTCAGTACTTC. Its protein is CATSDIGSGDIQYF.